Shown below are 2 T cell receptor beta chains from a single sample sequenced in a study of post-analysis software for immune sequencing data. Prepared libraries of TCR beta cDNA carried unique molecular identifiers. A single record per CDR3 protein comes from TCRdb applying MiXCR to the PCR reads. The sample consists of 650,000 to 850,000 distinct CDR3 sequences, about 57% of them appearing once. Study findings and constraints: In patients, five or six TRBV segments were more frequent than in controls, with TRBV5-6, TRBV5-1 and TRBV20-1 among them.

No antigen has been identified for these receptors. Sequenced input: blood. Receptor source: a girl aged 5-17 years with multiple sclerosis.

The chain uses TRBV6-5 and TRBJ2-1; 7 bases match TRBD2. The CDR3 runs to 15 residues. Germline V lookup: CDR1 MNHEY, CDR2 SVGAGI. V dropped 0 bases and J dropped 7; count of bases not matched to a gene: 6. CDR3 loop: CASSYSLAARNEQFF. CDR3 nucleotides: TGTGCCAGCAGTTACTCGCTAGCGGCGCGGAATGAGCAGTTCTTC.

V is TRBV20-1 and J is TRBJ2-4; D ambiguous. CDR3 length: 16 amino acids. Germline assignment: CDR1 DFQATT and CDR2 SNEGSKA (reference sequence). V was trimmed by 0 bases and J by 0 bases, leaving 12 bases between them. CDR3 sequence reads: CSARDLGKGAKNIQYF. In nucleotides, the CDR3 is TGCAGTGCTAGAGATTTAGGGAAAGGAGCCAAAAACATTCAGTACTTC.